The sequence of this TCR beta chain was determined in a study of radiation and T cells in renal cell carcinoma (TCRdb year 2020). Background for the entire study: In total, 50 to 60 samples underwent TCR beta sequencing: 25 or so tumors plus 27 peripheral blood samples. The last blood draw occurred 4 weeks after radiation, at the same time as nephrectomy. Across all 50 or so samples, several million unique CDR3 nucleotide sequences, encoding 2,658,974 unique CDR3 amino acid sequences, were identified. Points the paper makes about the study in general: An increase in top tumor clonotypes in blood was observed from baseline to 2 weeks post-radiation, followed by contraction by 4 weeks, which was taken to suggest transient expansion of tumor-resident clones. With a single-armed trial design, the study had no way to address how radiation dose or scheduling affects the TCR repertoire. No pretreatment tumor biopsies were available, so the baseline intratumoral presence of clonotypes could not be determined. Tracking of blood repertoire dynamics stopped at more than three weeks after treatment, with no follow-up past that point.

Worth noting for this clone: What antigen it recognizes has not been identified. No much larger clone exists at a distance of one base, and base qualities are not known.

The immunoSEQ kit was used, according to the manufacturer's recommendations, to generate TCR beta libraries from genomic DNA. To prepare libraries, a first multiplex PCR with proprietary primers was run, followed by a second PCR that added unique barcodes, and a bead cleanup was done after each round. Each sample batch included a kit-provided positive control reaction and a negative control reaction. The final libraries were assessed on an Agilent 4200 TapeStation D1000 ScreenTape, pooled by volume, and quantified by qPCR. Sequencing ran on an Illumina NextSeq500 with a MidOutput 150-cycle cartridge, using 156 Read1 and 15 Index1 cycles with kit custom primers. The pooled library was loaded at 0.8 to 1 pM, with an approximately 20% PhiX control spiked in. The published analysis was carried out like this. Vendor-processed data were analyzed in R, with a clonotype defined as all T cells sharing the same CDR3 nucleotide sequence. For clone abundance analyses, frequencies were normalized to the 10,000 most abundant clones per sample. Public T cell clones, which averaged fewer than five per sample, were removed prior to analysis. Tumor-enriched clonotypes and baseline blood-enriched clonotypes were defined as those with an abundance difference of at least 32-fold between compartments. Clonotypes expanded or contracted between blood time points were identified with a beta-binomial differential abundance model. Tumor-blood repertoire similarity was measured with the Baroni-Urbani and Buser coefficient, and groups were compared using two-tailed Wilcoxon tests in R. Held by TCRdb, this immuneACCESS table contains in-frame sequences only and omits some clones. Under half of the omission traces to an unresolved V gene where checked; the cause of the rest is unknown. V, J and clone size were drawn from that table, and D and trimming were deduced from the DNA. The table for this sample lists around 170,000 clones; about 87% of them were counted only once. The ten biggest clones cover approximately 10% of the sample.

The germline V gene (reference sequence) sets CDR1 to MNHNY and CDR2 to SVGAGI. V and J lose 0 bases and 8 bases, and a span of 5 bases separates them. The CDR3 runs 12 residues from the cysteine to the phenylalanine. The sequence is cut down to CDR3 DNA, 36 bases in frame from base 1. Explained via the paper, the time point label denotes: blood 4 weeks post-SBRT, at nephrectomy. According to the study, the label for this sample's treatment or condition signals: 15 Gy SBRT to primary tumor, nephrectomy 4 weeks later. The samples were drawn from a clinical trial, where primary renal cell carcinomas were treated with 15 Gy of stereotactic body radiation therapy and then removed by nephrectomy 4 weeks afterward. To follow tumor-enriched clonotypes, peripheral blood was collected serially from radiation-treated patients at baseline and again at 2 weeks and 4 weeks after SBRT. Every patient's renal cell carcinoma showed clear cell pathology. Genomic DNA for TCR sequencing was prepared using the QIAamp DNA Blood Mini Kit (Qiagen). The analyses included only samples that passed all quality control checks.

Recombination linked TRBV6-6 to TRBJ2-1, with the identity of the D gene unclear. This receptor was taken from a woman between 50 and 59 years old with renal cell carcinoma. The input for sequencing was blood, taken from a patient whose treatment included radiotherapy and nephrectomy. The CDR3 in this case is CASSYSGYEQFF. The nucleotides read TGTGCCAGCAGTTACTCGGGCTATGAGCAGTTCTTC.